The 21 T cell receptor beta chains given below trace back to one sample, sequenced in a study of CD8 T cells in ankylosing spondylitis. The antigens these receptors bind are not known. TCRdb re-derived calls from the 5' RACE reads in MiXCR, one entry per CDR3 protein. The table includes 800,000 to 900,000 distinct CDR3 sequences, 10% to 15% detected once. Study-wide results and limits: Roughly eight highly homologous variants made up a TCR beta motif, and this motif appeared characteristic of ankylosing spondylitis blood.

Sequencing was carried out using blood, either unsorted or a sorted T cell fraction (not recorded which). All receptors come from a male donor with ankylosing spondylitis.

The CDR3 is CASSYWRRDTEAFF. The CDR3, as DNA: TGTGCCAGCAGTTACTGGCGGAGAGACACTGAAGCTTTCTTT. The V call is TRBV6-5, the J call TRBJ1-1; D is unclear. This CDR3 is 14 amino acids long. The V end lost 1 base, the J end lost 3 bases, and 9 bases lay between the germline ends. Germline-derived CDR1 and CDR2 are MNHEY and SVGAGI.

This clonotype has more than one count but fewer than ten. V gene TRBV6-1 combines with J gene TRBJ2-7; 9 positions match TRBD1. Per the germline V gene, CDR1 is MNHNS and CDR2 is SASEGT. With 8 bases clipped from V and 6 bases from J, the junction kept 11 bases outside the gene matches. This CDR3 has 14 amino acids. The CDR3: CASGAGTGSLEQYF. Here the CDR3 DNA reads TGTGCCAGCGGGGCCGGGACAGGGTCCCTCGAGCAGTACTTC.

This clonotype turned up a few times. The chain carries TRBV10-3 and TRBJ2-7; TRBD2 matches 9 bases. V dropped 4 bases and J dropped 0; count of bases not matched to a gene: 10. The germline CDR1 and CDR2 sequences are ENHRY and SYGVKD. The CDR3 has 17 amino acids. CDR3 amino acids: CAISGDPTSGFSYEQYF. The DNA of the CDR3 is TGTGCCATCAGTGGGGACCCGACTAGCGGATTCTCCTACGAGCAGTACTTC.

This clonotype was recorded many times. V is TRBV10-3 and J is TRBJ2-2; TRBD1 matches at 9 bases. The junction had 7 bases not matched to a gene; V was cut back by 10 bases and J by 4 bases. Germline V gives CDR1 ENHRY, CDR2 SYGVKD. The CDR3 consists of 14 residues. CDR3 in DNA: TGTGCCACCCGGGACAGGGAATCCACCGGGGAGCTGTTTTTT. This codes for CATRDRESTGELFF.

This clonotype was seen at least ten times. The V and J genes are TRBV7-3 and TRBJ2-1; D unclear. Looked up from germline, CDR1 is SGHTA and CDR2 is FQGTGA. Trimming took off 6 bases at V and 0 bases at J, with 9 bases between the two ends. The length of the CDR3 is 14 residues. The CDR3 DNA is TGTGCCAGCAGTCCCTCTGGCTCCTACAATGAGCAGTTCTTC. This sequence encodes CASSPSGSYNEQFF.

There are a few counts of this clonotype. J is TRBJ1-1 and V is TRBV20-1; 7 positions match TRBD1. The CDR3 totals 13 residues. The germline V gene has CDR1 DFQATT and CDR2 SNEGSKA (reference sequence). V lost 6 bases and J lost 7; bases outside the gene matches: 11. The CDR3 DNA reads as TGCAGTGCCATTGGCGGGACAGCCCTTGAAGCTTTCTTT. Amino acid sequence: CSAIGGTALEAFF.

This clonotype was counted only a few times. The J gene is TRBJ2-7, the V gene TRBV29-1; D is possibly TRBD1 (6 bases). This CDR3 contains 15 residues. With 5 bases removed from V and 4 bases from J, the gap between germline ends came to 21 bases. Germline CDR1 is SQVTM and CDR2 is ANQGSEA. The chain's CDR3 is CSVSQGRPPFYEQYF. DNA for the CDR3: TGCAGCGTTTCTCAGGGGCGGCCCCCTTTTTACGAGCAGTACTTC.

Only a few counts were recorded for this clonotype. This sequence joins TRBV20-1 and TRBJ2-7; no firm D call. Germline lookup yields CDR1 DFQATT and CDR2 SNEGSKA (reference sequence). The CDR3 extends over 14 amino acids. The V gene lost 0 bases and the J gene lost 2 bases, with 11 bases spanning the gap. In DNA form, the CDR3 reads TGCAGTGCTAGAGATGTAATAGCCACCTACGAGCAGTACTTC. Translated: CSARDVIATYEQYF.

This clonotype was seen many times. The chain combines TRBV25-1 with TRBJ1-5, with D possibly being TRBD1 (5 bases). The CDR3 loop spans 15 amino acids. Between the trimmed V and J ends, which lost 5 bases and 1 base, there was a span of 12 bases. Germline-derived CDR1 and CDR2 are MGHDK and SYGVNS. The CDR3 loop reads CASSPGGTSNQPQHF. The CDR3 coding sequence is TGTGCCAGCAGTCCCGGGGGAACCAGCAATCAGCCCCAGCATTTT. Variable domain in full (rest from reference TRBV25-1 and TRBJ1-5): EADIYQTPRYLVIGTGKKITLECSQTMGHDKMYWYQQDPGMELHLIHYSYGVNSTEKGDLSSESTVSRIRTEHFPLTLESARPSHTSQYLCASSPGGTSNQPQHFGDGTRLSIL.

This clonotype was seen many times. The chain combines TRBV2 with TRBJ1-5; D gene ambiguous. From germline, CDR1 is SNHLY and CDR2 FYNNEI. The CDR3 contains 13 residues. V was shortened by 0 bases and J by 11 bases, with 11 bases between the two germline ends. The CDR3 sequence: CASSEAGRSAQHF. CDR3 in DNA: TGTGCCAGCAGTGAAGCGGGAAGGTCCGCCCAGCATTTT.

This clonotype was detected ten times or more. This chain links TRBV29-1 with TRBJ2-2, with 11 bases fitting TRBD2. CDR3 length: 16 residues. The V and J ends lost 5 bases and 0 bases, in that order; junction bases with no gene match: 5. CDR1 and CDR2 (germline): SQVTM, ANQGSEA. The CDR3 coding sequence is TGCAGCGTTCTCAGACTAGCGGGAACGAACACCGGGGAGCTGTTTTTT. This codes for CSVLRLAGTNTGELFF.

This clonotype was seen ten or more times. The rearrangement links TRBV10-3 to TRBJ1-6; D is undetermined. CDR1 and CDR2 from the germline V gene are ENHRY and SYGVKD. The CDR3 consists of 15 residues. Trimming shortened V by 4 bases and J by 5 bases, and 12 bases separated the two germline ends. For the CDR3, the DNA is TGTGCCATCAGTGGGGGAGGGCGAAATAATTCACCCCTCCACTTT. This encodes CAISGGGRNNSPLHF.

This clonotype was counted between two and nine times. The gene calls are TRBV7-8 and TRBJ2-7; D not certain. Germline V gene lookup returns CDR1 SGHVS and CDR2 FQNEAQ. This CDR3 comprises 13 residues. V was shortened by 6 bases and J by 2 bases, with 11 bases between the two germline ends. CDR3 DNA: TGTGCCAGCAGTTTAACCTCGACCTACGAGCAGTACTTC. This codes for CASSLTSTYEQYF. The full variable domain, with the rest looked up from reference TRBV7-8 and TRBJ2-7, is GAGVSQSPRYKVAKRGQDVALRCDPISGHVSLFWYQQALGQGPEFLTYFQNEAQLDKSGLPSDRFFAERPEGSVSTLKIQRTQQEDSAVYLCASSLTSTYEQYFGPGTRLTVT.

The sample holds a few counts of this clonotype. The J gene is TRBJ2-3, the V gene TRBV6-1; TRBD2 matches 8 bases. The CDR3 length is 15 residues. V gave up 6 bases and J gave up 6 bases; unmatched junction bases: 11. The germline V gene encodes CDR1 MNHNS and CDR2 SASEGT. The CDR3 is CASSPGGGRMDTQYF. The DNA of the CDR3 is TGTGCCAGCAGCCCGGGGGGGGGGCGGATGGATACGCAGTATTTT.

This clonotype occurred a few times. The rearrangement joins TRBV5-1 to TRBJ2-7, with TRBD2 matching over 10 bases. The CDR3 contains 16 residues. The J segment lost 0 bases and the V segment lost 1 base, leaving 4 bases of the junction unmatched. Germline assignment: CDR1 SGHRS and CDR2 YFSETQ. The CDR3 loop is CASSLSRTSGSYEQYF. CDR3 sequence (DNA): TGCGCCAGCAGCTTGTCAAGGACTAGCGGCTCCTACGAGCAGTACTTC. The whole variable domain, remainder taken from reference TRBV5-1 and TRBJ2-7, is KAGVTQTPRYLIKTRGQQVTLSCSPISGHRSVSWYQQTPGQGLQFLFEYFSETQRNKGNFPGRFSGRQFSNSRSEMNVSTLELGDSALYLCASSLSRTSGSYEQYFGPGTRLTVT.

The chain employs TRBV11-1 and TRBJ1-1; no firm D call. The germline V gene has CDR1 SGHAT and CDR2 FQDESV (reference sequence). V lost 2 bases to trimming and J lost 1 base, with 8 bases between them. The CDR3 loop spans 14 amino acids. CDR3 loop: CASSLIYANTEAFF. The CDR3 coding sequence is TGTGCCAGCAGCTTAATATATGCGAACACTGAAGCTTTCTTT.

This rearrangement joins TRBV5-5 to TRBJ2-3; 12 nucleotides agree with TRBD2. Trimming cost V 4 bases and J 4 bases; bases outside gene matches: 7. CDR3 size: 16 residues. Germline CDR1 is SGHKS and CDR2 is YYEKEE (reference sequence). The DNA of the CDR3 is TGTGCCAGCAGCATCACCGGGACTAGCGGGTCAGATACGCAGTATTTT. It yields the protein CASSITGTSGSDTQYF.

V usage is TRBV7-2 and J usage is TRBJ2-2; D uncertain. The CDR3 extends over 12 amino acids. Germline V gene data show CDR1 as SGHTA and CDR2 as FQGNSA. V was pared by 5 bases and J by 8 bases, with 9 bases between. CDR3 sequence reads: CASSRSRGELFF. DNA of the CDR3: TGTGCCAGCAGCCGTAGTAGGGGGGAGCTGTTTTTT.

The CDR3 is CASSQEKQGIYGYTF. DNA of the CDR3: TGTGCCAGCAGCCAAGAGAAACAGGGAATCTATGGCTACACCTTC. The genes are TRBV4-2 and TRBJ1-2, with D possibly being TRBD1 (6 bases). The ends were cut back, 0 bases at V and 4 bases at J, with 12 bases in the middle. CDR1 and CDR2 from the germline V gene are LGHNA and YNFKEQ. CDR3 length equals 15 residues.

V and J are TRBV7-2 and TRBJ2-2; TRBD1 aligns across 11 bases. The CDR3 is 16 residues long. V dropped 1 base and J dropped 5; count of bases not matched to a gene: 3. Germline loops: CDR1 SGHTA, CDR2 FQGNSA. CDR3 in amino acids: CASSLGGQGVTGELFF. For the CDR3, the DNA is TGTGCCAGCAGCTTAGGGGGACAGGGGGTAACCGGGGAGCTGTTTTTT.

Note on this clonotype: A much larger clonotype is one base distant, so this may be a read error. The J gene is TRBJ2-1, the V gene TRBV20-1; 8 nucleotides match TRBD2. The germline gives CDR1 DFQATT, CDR2 SNEGSKA (reference sequence). The CDR3 has 14 residues. The chain's CDR3 is CSTRDPAGASEQFF. The CDR3 DNA reads TGCAGTACTAGAGACCCAGCGGGAGCGAGTGAGCAGTTCTTC.